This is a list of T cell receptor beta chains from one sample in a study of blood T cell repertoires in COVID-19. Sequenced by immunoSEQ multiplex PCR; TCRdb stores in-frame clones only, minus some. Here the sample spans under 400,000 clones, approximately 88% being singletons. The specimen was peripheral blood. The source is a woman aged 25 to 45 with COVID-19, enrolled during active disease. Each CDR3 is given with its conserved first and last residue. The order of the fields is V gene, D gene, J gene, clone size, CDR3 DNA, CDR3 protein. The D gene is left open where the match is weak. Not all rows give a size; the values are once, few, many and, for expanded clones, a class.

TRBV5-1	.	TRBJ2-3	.	TGCGCCAGCAGCTTGGGCGGCAGCACAGATACGCAGTATTTT	CASSLGGSTDTQYF
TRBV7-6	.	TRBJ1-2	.	TGTGCCAGCAGCAACAGTGGCTTGGGTGGCTACACCTTC	CASSNSGLGGYTF
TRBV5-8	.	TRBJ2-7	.	TGTGCCAGCAGCTTCCCTAGCTCCTACGAGCAGTACTTC	CASSFPSSYEQYF
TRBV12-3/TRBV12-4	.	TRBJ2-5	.	TGTGCCAGCAGTTTAGCAGGGGTGGAGACCCAGTACTTC	CASSLAGVETQYF
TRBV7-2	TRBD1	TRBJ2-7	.	TGTGCCAGCAGCGCGGGACAGGCCTACTACGAGCAGTACTTC	CASSAGQAYYEQYF
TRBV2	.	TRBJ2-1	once	TGTGCCAGCAGTGCAGACAATGAGCAGTTCTTC	CASSADNEQFF
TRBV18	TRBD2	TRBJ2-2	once	TGTGCCAGCTCACCGGGACTAACGAACACCGGGGAGCTGTTTTTT	CASSPGLTNTGELFF
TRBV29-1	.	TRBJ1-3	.	TGCAGCGTTCCCGCGCCGGGAAACACCATATATTTT	CSVPAPGNTIYF
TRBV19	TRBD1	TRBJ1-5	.	TGTGCCAGTGCATCGGACAGGGCGAGCAATCAGCCCCAGCATTTT	CASASDRASNQPQHF
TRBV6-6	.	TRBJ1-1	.	TGTGCCAGCAGCGAGAGACAACCGAACACTGAAGCTTTCTTT	CASSERQPNTEAFF
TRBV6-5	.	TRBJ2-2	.	TGTGCCAGCAGCAAGGGGACCGGGGAGCTGTTTTTT	CASSKGTGELFF
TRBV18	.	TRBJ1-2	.	TGTGCCAGCTCACCAGTCAGCGGGGATTATGGCTACACCTTC	CASSPVSGDYGYTF
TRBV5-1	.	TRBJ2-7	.	TGCGCCAGCGGGGGCAATTCCTACGAGCAGTACTTC	CASGGNSYEQYF
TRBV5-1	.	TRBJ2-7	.	TGCGCCAGCAACCCGGGACAATCGTACGAGCAGTACTTC	CASNPGQSYEQYF
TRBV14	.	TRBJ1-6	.	TGTGCCAGCAGCCTTCAGGGAATGCGGAATTCACCCCTCCACTTT	CASSLQGMRNSPLHF
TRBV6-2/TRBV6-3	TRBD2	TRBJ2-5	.	TGTGCCAGCAGTTACTCGAGCCCGGGGGGGTCATACTTC	CASSYSSPGGSYF
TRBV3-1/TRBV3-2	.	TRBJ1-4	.	TGTGCCAGCAGCCAGCCGACACCTGCAACTAATGAAAAACTGTTTTTT	CASSQPTPATNEKLFF
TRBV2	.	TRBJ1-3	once	TGTGCCAGCAGCCTCAGGACTGGAAACACCATATATTTT	CASSLRTGNTIYF
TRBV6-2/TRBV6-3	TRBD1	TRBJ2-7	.	TGTGCCAGCAGTCAAGACAGGGTGGACGAGCAGTACTTC	CASSQDRVDEQYF
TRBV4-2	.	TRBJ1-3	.	TGTGCCAGCAGCCCCTCGGGGGGAAACACCATATATTTT	CASSPSGGNTIYF
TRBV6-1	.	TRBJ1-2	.	TGTGCCAGCAGTGAAGTTTGGGCAGCCTATGGCTACACCTTC	CASSEVWAAYGYTF
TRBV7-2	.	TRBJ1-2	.	TGTGCCAGCAGCTCCAACCCCGGACTCTATGGCTACACCTTC	CASSSNPGLYGYTF
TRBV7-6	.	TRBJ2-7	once	TGTGCCAGCAGCTTAGCGGGCGGGGGCGCCTACGAGCAGTACTTC	CASSLAGGGAYEQYF
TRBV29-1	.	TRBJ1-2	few	TGCAGCGCAGTTGGAGGAGCTAGCTATGGCTACACCTTC	CSAVGGASYGYTF
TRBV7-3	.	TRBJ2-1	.	TGTGCCAGCAGCTTAACCTCAGGCTATGAGCAGTTCTTC	CASSLTSGYEQFF
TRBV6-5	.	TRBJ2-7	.	TGTGCCAGCAGTTACGGGGTCATGGCAGGGGTCGAGCAGTACTTC	CASSYGVMAGVEQYF
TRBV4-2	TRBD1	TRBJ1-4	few	TGTGCCAGCAGCGTCGGGGACAGGGCTGAAAAACTGTTTTTT	CASSVGDRAEKLFF
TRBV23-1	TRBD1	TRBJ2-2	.	TGCGCCAGCAGTCAAGACCAGCAGGGGGCGAAAGCGAACACCGGGGAGCTGTTTTTT	CASSQDQQGAKANTGELFF
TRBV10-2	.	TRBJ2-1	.	TGCGCCAGCCGGGTGGGTACCCACTCCTACAATGAGCAGTTCTTC	CASRVGTHSYNEQFF
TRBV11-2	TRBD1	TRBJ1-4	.	TGTGCCAGCAGCATCCTAGGGGGCGGAAATGAAAAACTGTTTTTT	CASSILGGGNEKLFF
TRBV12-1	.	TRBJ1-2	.	TGTGCCAGCAGCTTTGTTGGGGGGAACTATGGCTACACCTTC	CASSFVGGNYGYTF
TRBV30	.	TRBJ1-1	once	TGTGCCTATGATCGGCAGGCTAACACTGAAGCTTTCTTT	CAYDRQANTEAFF
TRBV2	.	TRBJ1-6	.	TGTGCCAGCAGTGAAGAGACCATTAGAGGTTCACCCCTCCACTTT	CASSEETIRGSPLHF
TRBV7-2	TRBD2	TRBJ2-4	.	TGTGCCAGCAGCTCCCCAAGCGGGGGGCCCAAAAACATTCAGTACTTC	CASSSPSGGPKNIQYF
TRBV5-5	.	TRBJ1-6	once	TGTGCCAGCAGCTTGGGGTGGGACATGAGCTCCTATAATTCACCCCTCCACTTT	CASSLGWDMSSYNSPLHF
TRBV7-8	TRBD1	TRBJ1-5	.	TGTGCCAGCAGCTTAGCGTACAACCCCGGACAGGGGGCAGGGAGTCAGCCCCAGCATTTT	CASSLAYNPGQGAGSQPQHF
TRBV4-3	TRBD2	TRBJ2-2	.	TGCGCCAGCAGCCAAGGACTAGCCAGCACCGGGGAGCTGTTTTTT	CASSQGLASTGELFF
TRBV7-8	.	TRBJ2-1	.	TGTGCCAGCAGCTTAGACAGCTACAATGAGCAGTTCTTC	CASSLDSYNEQFF
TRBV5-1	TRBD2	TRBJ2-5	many	TGCGCCAGCAGCCCCGGTTTTAGCGGGGGGGCCACAGAGACCCAGTACTTC	CASSPGFSGGATETQYF
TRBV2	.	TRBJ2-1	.	TGTGCCAGCAGGCTTCCTATCAATTGGAATGAGCAGTTCTTC	CASRLPINWNEQFF
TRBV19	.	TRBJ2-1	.	TGTGCCAGTAGTACTCTGTGGGGGGATGAGCAGTTCTTC	CASSTLWGDEQFF
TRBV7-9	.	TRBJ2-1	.	TGTGCCAGCAGCTCTAGCGTCAATGAGCAGTTCTTC	CASSSSVNEQFF
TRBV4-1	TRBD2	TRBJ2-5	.	TGCGCCAGCAGCCAAGTGGGGACTAGCGGCGAGACCCAGTACTTC	CASSQVGTSGETQYF
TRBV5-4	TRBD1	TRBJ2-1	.	TGTGCCAGCAATCCACAGGGGGCGTCCTACAATGAGCAGTTCTTC	CASNPQGASYNEQFF
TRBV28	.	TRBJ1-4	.	TGTGCCAGCCTAGGCAGGGGCCATGAAAAACTGTTTTTT	CASLGRGHEKLFF
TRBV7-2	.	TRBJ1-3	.	TGTGCCAGCAGCTCTTTCGAGATGGTTGGAAACACCATATATTTT	CASSSFEMVGNTIYF